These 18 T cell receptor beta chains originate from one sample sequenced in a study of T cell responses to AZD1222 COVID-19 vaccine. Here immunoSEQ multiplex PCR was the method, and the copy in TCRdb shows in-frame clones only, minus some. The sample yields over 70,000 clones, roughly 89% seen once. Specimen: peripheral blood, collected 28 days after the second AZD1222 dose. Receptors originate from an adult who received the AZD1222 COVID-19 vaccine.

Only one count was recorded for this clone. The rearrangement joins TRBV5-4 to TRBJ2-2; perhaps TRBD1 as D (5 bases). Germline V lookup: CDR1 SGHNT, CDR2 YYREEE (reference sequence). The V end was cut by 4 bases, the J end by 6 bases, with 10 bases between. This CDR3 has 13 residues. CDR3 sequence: CASSAPGSGELFF. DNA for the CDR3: TGTGCCAGCAGCGCGCCAGGGTCCGGGGAGCTGTTTTTT.

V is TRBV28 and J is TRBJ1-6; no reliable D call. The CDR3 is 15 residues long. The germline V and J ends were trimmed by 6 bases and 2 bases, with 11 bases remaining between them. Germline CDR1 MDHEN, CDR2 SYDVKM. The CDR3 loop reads CASSLSSAYNSPLHF. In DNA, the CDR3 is TGTGCCAGCAGCCTTTCGAGCGCCTATAATTCACCCCTCCACTTT.

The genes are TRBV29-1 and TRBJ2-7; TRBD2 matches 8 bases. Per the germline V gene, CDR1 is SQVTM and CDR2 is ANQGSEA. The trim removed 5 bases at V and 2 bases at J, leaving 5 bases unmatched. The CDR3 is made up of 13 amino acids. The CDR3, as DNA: TGCAGCGTTAGCGGGGGAACCACCTACGAGCAGTACTTC. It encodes CSVSGGTTYEQYF.

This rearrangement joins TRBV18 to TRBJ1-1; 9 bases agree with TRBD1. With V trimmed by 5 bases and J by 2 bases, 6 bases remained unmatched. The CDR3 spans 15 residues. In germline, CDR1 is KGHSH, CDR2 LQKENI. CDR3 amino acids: CASSSTGGGNTEAFF. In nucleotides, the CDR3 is TGTGCCAGCTCATCGACAGGGGGAGGCAACACTGAAGCTTTCTTT.

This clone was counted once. CDR3 sequence (DNA): TGCGCCAGCAGCTTGGATGGTAGCGGGAGGGCCATGCAGTATTTT. Residues: CASSLDGSGRAMQYF. The V and J genes are TRBV5-1 and TRBJ2-3; 11 bases align to TRBD2. The germline gives CDR1 SGHRS, CDR2 YFSETQ. The CDR3 extends over 15 amino acids. Trimming took 0 bases from V and 11 from J; bases not matched to a gene: 8.

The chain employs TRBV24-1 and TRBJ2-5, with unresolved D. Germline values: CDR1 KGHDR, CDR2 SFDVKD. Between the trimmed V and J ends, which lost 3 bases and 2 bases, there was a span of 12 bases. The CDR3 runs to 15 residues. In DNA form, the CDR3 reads TGTGCCACCAGTGATCCCCGGACGGAACAAGAGACCCAGTACTTC. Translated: CATSDPRTEQETQYF.

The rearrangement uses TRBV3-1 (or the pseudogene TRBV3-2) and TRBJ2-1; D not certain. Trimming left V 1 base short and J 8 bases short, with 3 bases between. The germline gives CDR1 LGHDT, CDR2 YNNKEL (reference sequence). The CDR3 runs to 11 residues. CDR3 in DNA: TGTGCCAGCAGCCAAGTGGATGAGCAGTTCTTC. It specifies CASSQVDEQFF.

CDR3 DNA sequence: TGTGCCAGCAGCTCGGGCCCAGGGGCAGATACGCAGTATTTT. The encoded protein is CASSSGPGADTQYF. This sequence joins TRBV5-4 and TRBJ2-3; D may be TRBD1 (6 bases). Germline CDR1 is SGHNT and CDR2 is YYREEE (reference sequence). The CDR3 runs 14 residues. V was cut by 3 bases and J by 4 bases, with 12 bases left in between. The whole variable domain, filled in from reference TRBV5-4 and TRBJ2-3, reads ETGVTQSPTHLIKTRGQQVTLRCSSQSGHNTVSWYQQALGQGPQFIFQYYREEENGRGNFPPRFSGLQFPNYSSELNVNALELDDSALYLCASSSGPGADTQYFGPGTRLTVL.

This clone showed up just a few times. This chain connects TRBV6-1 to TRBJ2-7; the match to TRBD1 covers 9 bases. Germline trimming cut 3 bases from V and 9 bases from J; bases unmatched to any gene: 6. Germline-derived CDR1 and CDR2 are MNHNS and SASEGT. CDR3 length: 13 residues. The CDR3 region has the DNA TGTGCCAGCAGTGAGGGGACAGGGTTAGTGCAGTACTTC. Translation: CASSEGTGLVQYF.

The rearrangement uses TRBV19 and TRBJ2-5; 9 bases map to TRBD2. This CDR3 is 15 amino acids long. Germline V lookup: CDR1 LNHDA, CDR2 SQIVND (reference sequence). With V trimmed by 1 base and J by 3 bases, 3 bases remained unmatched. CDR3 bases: TGTGCCAGTAGTATAGGCGGGAGGGCCGAAGAGACCCAGTACTTC. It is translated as CASSIGGRAEETQYF. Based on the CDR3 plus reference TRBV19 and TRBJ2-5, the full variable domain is DGGITQSPKYLFRKEGQNVTLSCEQNLNHDAMYWYRQDPGQGLRLIYYSQIVNDFQKGDIAEGYSVSREKKESFPLTVTSAQKNPTAFYLCASSIGGRAEETQYFGPGTRLLVL.

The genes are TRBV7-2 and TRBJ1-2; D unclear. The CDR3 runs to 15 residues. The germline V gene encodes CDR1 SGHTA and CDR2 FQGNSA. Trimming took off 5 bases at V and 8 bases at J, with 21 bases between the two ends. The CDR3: CASSLSAPGGLGYTF. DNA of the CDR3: TGTGCCAGCAGCCTAAGTGCCCCGGGTGGCTTGGGCTACACCTTC.

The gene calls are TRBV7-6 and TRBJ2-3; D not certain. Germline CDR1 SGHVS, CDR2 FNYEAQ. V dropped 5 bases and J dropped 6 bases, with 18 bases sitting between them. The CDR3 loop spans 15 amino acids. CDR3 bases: TGTGCCAGCAGCCGAACCGGGCCCCAGGCTGATACGCAGTATTTT. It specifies CASSRTGPQADTQYF.

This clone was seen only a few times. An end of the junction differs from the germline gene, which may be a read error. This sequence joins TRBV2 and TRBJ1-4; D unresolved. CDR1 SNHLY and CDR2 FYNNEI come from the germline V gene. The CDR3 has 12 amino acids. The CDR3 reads CASSEEEEKLFF. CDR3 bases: TGTGCCAGCAGCGAAGAGGAAGAAAAACTGTTTTTT.

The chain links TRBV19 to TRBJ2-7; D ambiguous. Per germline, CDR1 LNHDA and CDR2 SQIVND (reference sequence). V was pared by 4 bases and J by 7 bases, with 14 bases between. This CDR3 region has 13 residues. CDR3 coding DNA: TGTGCCAGTAGTACGGACGGGTCGTGGGAGCAGTACTTC. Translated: CASSTDGSWEQYF.

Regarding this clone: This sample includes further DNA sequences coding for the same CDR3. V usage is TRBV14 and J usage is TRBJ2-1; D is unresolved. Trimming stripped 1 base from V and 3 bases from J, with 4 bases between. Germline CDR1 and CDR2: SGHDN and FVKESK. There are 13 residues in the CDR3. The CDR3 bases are TGTGCCAGCAGCCAAGGTAGCTACAATGAGCAGTTCTTC. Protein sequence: CASSQGSYNEQFF.

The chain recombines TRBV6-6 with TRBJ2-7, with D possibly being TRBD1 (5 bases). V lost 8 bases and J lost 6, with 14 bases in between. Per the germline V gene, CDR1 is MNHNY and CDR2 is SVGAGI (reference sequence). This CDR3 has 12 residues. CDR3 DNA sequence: TGTGCCAGCGGAGTAGACCAGGGCGAGCAGTACGTC. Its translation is CASGVDQGEQYV.

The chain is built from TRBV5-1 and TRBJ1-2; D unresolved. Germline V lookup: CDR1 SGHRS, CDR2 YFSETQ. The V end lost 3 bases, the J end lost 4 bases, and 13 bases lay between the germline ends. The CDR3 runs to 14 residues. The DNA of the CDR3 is TGCGCCAGCAGCTCAGGACCGGGCCTCTATGGCTACACCTTC. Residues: CASSSGPGLYGYTF.

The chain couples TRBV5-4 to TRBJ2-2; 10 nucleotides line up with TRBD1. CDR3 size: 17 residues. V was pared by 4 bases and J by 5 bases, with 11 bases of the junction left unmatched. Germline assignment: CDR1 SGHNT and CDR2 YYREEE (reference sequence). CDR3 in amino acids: CASSLGDRGRRTGELFF. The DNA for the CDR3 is TGTGCCAGCAGCCTGGGGGACAGGGGACGTAGAACCGGGGAGCTGTTTTTT. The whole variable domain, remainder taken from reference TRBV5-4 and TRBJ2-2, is ETGVTQSPTHLIKTRGQQVTLRCSSQSGHNTVSWYQQALGQGPQFIFQYYREEENGRGNFPPRFSGLQFPNYSSELNVNALELDDSALYLCASSLGDRGRRTGELFFGEGSRLTVL.